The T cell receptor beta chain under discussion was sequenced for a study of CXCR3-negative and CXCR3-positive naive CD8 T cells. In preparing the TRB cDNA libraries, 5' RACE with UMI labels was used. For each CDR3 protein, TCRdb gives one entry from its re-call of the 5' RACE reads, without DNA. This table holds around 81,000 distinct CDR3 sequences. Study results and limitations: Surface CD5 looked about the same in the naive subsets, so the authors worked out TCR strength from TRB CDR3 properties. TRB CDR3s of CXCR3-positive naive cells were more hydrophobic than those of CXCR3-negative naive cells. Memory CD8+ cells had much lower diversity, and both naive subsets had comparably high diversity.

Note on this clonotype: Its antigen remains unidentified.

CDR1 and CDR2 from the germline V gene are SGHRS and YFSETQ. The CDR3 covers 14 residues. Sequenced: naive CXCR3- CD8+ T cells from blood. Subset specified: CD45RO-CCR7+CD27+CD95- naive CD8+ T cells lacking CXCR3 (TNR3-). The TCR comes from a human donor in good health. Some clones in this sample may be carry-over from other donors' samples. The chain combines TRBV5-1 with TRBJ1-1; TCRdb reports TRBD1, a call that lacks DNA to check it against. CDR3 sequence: CASSRTARATEAFF.